This T cell receptor (beta chain) emerged from a study of blood T cell repertoires in COVID-19. Background on the study: PBMCs, B-cell-depleted T cells, or T cells were the source of the cDNA or gDNA that made up the material.

The protocol was immunoSEQ multiplex PCR, while the TCRdb copy is restricted to in-frame clones and leaves out a portion. Of roughly 200,000 clones in the sample, roughly nine tenths were seen once. Trimming removed 3 bases from V and 4 bases from J, with 9 bases in between. This CDR3 spans 13 amino acids. From germline, CDR1 is SNHLY and CDR2 FYNNEI. Two negative PCRs, clearance, or symptom resolution were required of recovered Cohort 3 donors. This rearrangement joins TRBV2 to TRBJ1-2, with D tentatively TRBD1 (5 bases). Sequencing was performed on PBMCs or T cells enriched from blood (not recorded which). The clonotype originates from a woman in her twenties or thirties who had recovered from COVID-19. CDR3 in amino acids: CASSEGQPYGYTF. Written as DNA, the CDR3 is TGTGCCAGCAGTGAGGGGCAGCCCTATGGCTACACCTTC. Full variable domain (missing parts from reference TRBV2 and TRBJ1-2): EPEVTQTPSHQVTQMGQEVILRCVPISNHLYFYWYRQILGQKVEFLVSFYNNEISEKSEIFDDQFSVERPDGSNFTLKIRSTKLEDSAMYFCASSEGQPYGYTFGSGTRLTVV.